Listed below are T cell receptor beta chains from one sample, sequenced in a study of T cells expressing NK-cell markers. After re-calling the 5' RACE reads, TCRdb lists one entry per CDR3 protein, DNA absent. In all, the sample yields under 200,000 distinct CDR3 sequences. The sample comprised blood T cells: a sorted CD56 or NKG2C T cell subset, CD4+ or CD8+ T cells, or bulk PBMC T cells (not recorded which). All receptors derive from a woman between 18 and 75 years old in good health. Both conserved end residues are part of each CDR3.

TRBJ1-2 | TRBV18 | CASSPPSGTAPDYGYTF
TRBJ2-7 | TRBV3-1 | CASSQALTGTPYEQYF
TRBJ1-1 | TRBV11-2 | CASSLDPGGWAEAFF
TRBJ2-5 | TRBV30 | CAWSVRTRETQYF
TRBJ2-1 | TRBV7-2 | CASSSPAGEQFF
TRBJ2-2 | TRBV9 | CASSVSGGVAGELFF
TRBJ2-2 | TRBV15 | CATTIGGSNTGELFF
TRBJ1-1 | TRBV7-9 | CASSLEGPGVGTEAFF
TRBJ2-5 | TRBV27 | CASSLRRAETQYF
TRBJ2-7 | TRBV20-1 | CSATPQTSGYEQYF
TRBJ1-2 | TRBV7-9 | CATSNGHNYGYTF
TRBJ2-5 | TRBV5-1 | CASSLQGALGQETQYF
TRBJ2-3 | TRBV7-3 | CASSLRGWDTQYF
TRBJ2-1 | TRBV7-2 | CASSSRQGWWEQFF